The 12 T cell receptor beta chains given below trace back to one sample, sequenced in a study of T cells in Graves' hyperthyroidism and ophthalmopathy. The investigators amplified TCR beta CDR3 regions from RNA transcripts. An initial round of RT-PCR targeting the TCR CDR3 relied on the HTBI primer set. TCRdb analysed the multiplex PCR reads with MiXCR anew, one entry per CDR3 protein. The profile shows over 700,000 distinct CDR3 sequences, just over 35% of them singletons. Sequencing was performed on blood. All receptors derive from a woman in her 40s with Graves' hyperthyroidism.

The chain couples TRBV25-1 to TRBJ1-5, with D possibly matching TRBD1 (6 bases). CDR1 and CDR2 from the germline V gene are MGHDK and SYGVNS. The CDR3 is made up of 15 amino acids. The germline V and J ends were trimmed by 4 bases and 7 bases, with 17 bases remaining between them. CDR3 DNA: TGTGCCAGCAGTGCTCCCACAGGGAATGTACAGCCCCAGCATTTT. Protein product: CASSAPTGNVQPQHF.

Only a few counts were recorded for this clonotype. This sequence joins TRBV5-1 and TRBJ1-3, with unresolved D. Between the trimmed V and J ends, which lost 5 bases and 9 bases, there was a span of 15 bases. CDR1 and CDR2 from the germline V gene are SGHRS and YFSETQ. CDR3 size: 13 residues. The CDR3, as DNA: TGCGCCAGCAGTTTTAACTTCGGAGGCACCATATATTTT. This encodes CASSFNFGGTIYF. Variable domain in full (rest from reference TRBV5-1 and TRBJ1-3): KAGVTQTPRYLIKTRGQQVTLSCSPISGHRSVSWYQQTPGQGLQFLFEYFSETQRNKGNFPGRFSGRQFSNSRSEMNVSTLELGDSALYLCASSFNFGGTIYFGEGSWLTVV.

In DNA, the CDR3 is TGCAGTGCTACCAGGTGGCCCCACAATGAAAAACTGTTTTTT. This translates into CSATRWPHNEKLFF. The chain couples TRBV20-1 to TRBJ1-4; no firm D call. The CDR3 has 14 residues. Germline V gene sequence: CDR1 DFQATT, CDR2 SNEGSKA (reference sequence). The ends were cut back, 4 bases at V and 5 bases at J, with 14 bases in the middle.

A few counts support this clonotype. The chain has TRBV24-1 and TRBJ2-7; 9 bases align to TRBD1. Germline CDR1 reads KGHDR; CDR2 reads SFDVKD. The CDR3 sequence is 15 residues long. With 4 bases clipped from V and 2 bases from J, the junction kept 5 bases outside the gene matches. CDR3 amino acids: CATSETGTGTYEQYF. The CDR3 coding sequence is TGTGCCACCAGTGAGACAGGGACAGGGACCTACGAGCAGTACTTC.

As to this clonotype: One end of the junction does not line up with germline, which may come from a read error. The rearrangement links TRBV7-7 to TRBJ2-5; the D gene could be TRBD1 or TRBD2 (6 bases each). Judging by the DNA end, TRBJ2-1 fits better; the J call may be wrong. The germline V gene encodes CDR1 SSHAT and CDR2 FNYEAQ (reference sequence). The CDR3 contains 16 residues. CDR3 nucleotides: TGTGCTAGCAGCTTAAACCCTGTTAGGGGGGCAGGTGAGCAGTTCTTC. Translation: CASSLNPVRGAGEQFF.

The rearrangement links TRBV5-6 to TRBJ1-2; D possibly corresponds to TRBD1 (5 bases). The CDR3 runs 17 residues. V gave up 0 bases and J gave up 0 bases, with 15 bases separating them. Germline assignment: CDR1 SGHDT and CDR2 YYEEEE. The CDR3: CASSLVTVRDSNYGYTF. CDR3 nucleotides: TGTGCCAGCAGCTTGGTGACAGTACGAGATTCTAACTATGGCTACACCTTC.

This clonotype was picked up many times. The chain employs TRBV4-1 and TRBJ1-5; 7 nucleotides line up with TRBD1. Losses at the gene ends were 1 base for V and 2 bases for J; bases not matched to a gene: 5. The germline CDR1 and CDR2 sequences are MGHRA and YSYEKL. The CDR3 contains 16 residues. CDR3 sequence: CASSQVFTGGNQPQHF. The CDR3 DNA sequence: TGCGCCAGCAGCCAAGTATTTACAGGGGGCAATCAGCCCCAGCATTTT.

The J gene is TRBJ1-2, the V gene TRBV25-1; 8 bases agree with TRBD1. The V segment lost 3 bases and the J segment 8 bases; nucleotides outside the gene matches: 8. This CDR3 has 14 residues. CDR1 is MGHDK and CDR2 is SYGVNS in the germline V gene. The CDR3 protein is CASSDETGAGGYTF. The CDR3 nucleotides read TGTGCCAGCAGTGACGAGACAGGGGCGGGCGGCTACACCTTC.

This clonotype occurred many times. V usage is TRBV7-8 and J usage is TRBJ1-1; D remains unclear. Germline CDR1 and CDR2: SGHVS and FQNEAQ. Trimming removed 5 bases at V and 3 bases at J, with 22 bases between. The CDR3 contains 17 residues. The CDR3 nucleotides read TGTGCCAGCAGCCTAACGGCAGAGGGTAGTAGGTACACTGAAGCTTTCTTT. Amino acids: CASSLTAEGSRYTEAFF.

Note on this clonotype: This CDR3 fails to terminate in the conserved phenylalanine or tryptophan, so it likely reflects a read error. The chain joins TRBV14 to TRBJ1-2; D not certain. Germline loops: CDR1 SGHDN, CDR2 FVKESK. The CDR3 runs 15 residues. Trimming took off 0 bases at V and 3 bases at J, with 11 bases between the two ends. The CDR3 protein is CASSQELGLYYGYTS. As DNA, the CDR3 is TGTGCCAGCAGCCAAGAATTGGGCCTTTACTATGGCTACACCTCC.

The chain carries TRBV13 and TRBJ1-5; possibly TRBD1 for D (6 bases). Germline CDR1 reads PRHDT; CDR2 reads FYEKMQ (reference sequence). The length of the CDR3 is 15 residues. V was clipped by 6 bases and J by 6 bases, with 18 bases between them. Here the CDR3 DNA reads TGTGCCAGCAGTTTGGGGGCTGCGTCGGGTCAGCCCCAGCATTTT. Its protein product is CASSLGAASGQPQHF.

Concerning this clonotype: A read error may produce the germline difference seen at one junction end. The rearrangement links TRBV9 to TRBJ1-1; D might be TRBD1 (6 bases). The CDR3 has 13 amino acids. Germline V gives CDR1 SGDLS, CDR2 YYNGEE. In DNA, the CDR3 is TGTGCCAGCAGCGTGACAGGAGACACTGAAGCTTCCTTT. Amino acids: CASSVTGDTEASF.